The 20 T cell receptor beta chains presented below share a single source sample, sequenced in a study of blood T cell repertoires in COVID-19. Sequencing used immunoSEQ multiplex PCR; TCRdb keeps in-frame clones, though not all of them. Of some 260,000 clones in the sample, more than 60% were seen once. The material sequenced was peripheral blood. These receptors were obtained from a woman between 40 and 50 years old with active or convalescent COVID-19.

This sequence joins TRBV24-1 and TRBJ1-5; possible D gene TRBD1, 5 bases. V was trimmed by 5 bases and J by 5 bases, leaving 9 bases between them. The CDR3 sequence is 13 residues long. CDR1 and CDR2 from the germline V gene are KGHDR and SFDVKD. The CDR3 is CATSVAGDQPQHF. For the CDR3, the DNA is TGTGCCACCAGTGTGGCGGGGGATCAGCCCCAGCATTTT.

The CDR3 bases are TGCAGTGCTAGTCACGGCGGGGGCACCTACAATGAGCAGTTCTTC. Translation gives CSASHGGGTYNEQFF. J is TRBJ2-1 and V is TRBV20-1; TRBD2 is a possible D gene (7 bases). The ends were cut back, 3 bases at V and 2 bases at J, with 14 bases in the middle. Germline loops: CDR1 DFQATT, CDR2 SNEGSKA (reference sequence). This CDR3 region has 15 residues.

The chain carries TRBV5-1 and TRBJ2-3; the D is unclear. This CDR3 is 13 amino acids long. Per the germline V gene, CDR1 is SGHRS and CDR2 is YFSETQ. Trimming removed 0 bases at V and 3 bases at J, with 5 bases between. The CDR3 sequence is CASSLGTTDTQYF. In DNA form, the CDR3 reads TGCGCCAGCAGCTTGGGCACTACAGATACGCAGTATTTT.

At least ten counts were recorded for this clone. The chain carries TRBV4-1 and TRBJ1-3; the D gene is possibly TRBD1 (5 bases). In germline, CDR1 is MGHRA, CDR2 YSYEKL. Trimming pared 3 bases from V and 0 bases from J, leaving 12 bases between. The CDR3 length is 16 residues. CDR3 loop: CASSHVGRDSGNTIYF. DNA of the CDR3: TGCGCCAGCAGCCACGTCGGCAGGGACTCTGGAAACACCATATATTTT.

This clone turned up a few times. The chain is built from TRBV2 and TRBJ2-7; TRBD1 matches at 7 bases. The CDR3 length is 14 residues. Trimming removed 6 bases from V and 4 bases from J; junction bases left unmatched: 9. Germline CDR1 is SNHLY and CDR2 is FYNNEI. The CDR3 bases are TGTGCCAGCAGACCCCCAGGGGGTCTATACGAGCAGTACTTC. Translated, it gives CASRPPGGLYEQYF.

This clone has a single count. This chain connects TRBV2 to TRBJ2-5, with D possibly TRBD1 on 5 matching bases. Germline V gives CDR1 SNHLY, CDR2 FYNNEI. This CDR3 has 15 residues. V was pared by 3 bases and J by 1 base, with 12 bases between. The CDR3 is CASSDDRGFQETQYF. The CDR3 DNA sequence: TGTGCCAGCAGTGACGATAGGGGATTCCAAGAGACCCAGTACTTC.

This chain connects TRBV28 to TRBJ2-5, with D perhaps TRBD1 (5 bases). The CDR3 totals 16 residues. The V gene's germline CDR1 is MDHEN and CDR2 SYDVKM. The V end lost 5 bases, the J end lost 5 bases, and 21 bases lay between the germline ends. The CDR3 loop reads CASSPSGSLKGETQYF. The CDR3 DNA reads TGTGCCAGCAGTCCCTCCGGGTCACTTAAGGGGGAGACCCAGTACTTC. The full variable domain, with the rest looked up from reference TRBV28 and TRBJ2-5, is DVKVTQSSRYLVKRTGEKVFLECVQDMDHENMFWYRQDPGLGLRLIYFSYDVKMKEKGDIPEGYSVSREKKERFSLILESASTNQTSMYLCASSPSGSLKGETQYFGPGTRLLVL.

The chain recombines TRBV10-3 with TRBJ2-3; maybe TRBD1 (6 bases). The CDR3 is 14 amino acids. CDR1 ENHRY and CDR2 SYGVKD come from the germline V gene. The V and J ends lost 4 bases and 0 bases respectively, with 8 bases between them. CDR3 bases: TGTGCCATCAGTGCTGGGACAAGCACAGATACGCAGTATTTT. Translated: CAISAGTSTDTQYF.

The chain combines TRBV6-1 with TRBJ1-2; D gene ambiguous. Trimming left V 1 base short and J 0 bases short, with 6 bases between. This CDR3 has 14 residues. CDR1 is MNHNS, CDR2 SASEGT, per germline. The CDR3 nucleotides read TGTGCCAGCAGTGAAGGGCCATCTAACTATGGCTACACCTTC. As protein: CASSEGPSNYGYTF.

The CDR3 is CASSRSSYNEQFF. The CDR3 DNA reads as TGTGCCAGCTCCAGAAGCTCCTACAATGAGCAGTTCTTC. The genes are TRBV2 and TRBJ2-1; unclear D gene. Between the trimmed V and J ends, which lost 8 bases and 0 bases, there was a span of 8 bases. This CDR3 comprises 13 residues. The V gene's germline CDR1 is SNHLY and CDR2 FYNNEI.

This clone has a single count. V and J are TRBV5-1 and TRBJ2-5, with 7 bases aligning to TRBD1. V dropped 4 bases and J dropped 2; count of bases not matched to a gene: 8. The CDR3 totals 15 residues. From germline, CDR1 is SGHRS and CDR2 YFSETQ. This CDR3 reads CASSAGTVLQETQYF. Here the CDR3 DNA reads TGCGCCAGCAGCGCCGGGACAGTGCTGCAAGAGACCCAGTACTTC.

This chain uses TRBV7-9 with TRBJ1-6, with a possible D match to TRBD1 (6 bases). Germline CDR1 and CDR2: SEHNR and FQNEAQ (reference sequence). The ends were cut back, 4 bases at V and 6 bases at J, with 13 bases in the middle. CDR3 length equals 15 residues. The CDR3 loop reads CASSSGTGSNSPLHF. The CDR3 DNA is TGTGCCAGCAGCTCAGGAACAGGGAGTAATTCACCCCTCCACTTT.

CDR3 residues: CASSEIGLSNQPQHF. In DNA form, the CDR3 reads TGTGCCAGCAGTGAGATTGGGCTAAGCAATCAGCCCCAGCATTTT. This rearrangement joins TRBV6-1 to TRBJ1-5; D remains ambiguous. This CDR3 spans 15 amino acids. The ends were cut back, 3 bases at V and 1 base at J, with 10 bases in the middle. Germline assignment: CDR1 MNHNS and CDR2 SASEGT.

The V and J genes are TRBV6-5 and TRBJ2-7; D gene uncertain. Germline V gene sequence: CDR1 MNHEY, CDR2 SVGAGI. The CDR3 has 13 amino acids. V was clipped by 4 bases and J by 6 bases, with 13 bases between them. This chain's CDR3 is CASSSRLGGEQYF. For the CDR3, the DNA is TGTGCCAGCAGTTCCCGTCTCGGCGGCGAGCAGTACTTC.

V gene TRBV4-1 combines with J gene TRBJ2-5; 10 nucleotides agree with TRBD2. Germline trimming cut 5 bases from V and 0 bases from J; bases unmatched to any gene: 12. CDR1 is MGHRA, CDR2 YSYEKL, per germline. The CDR3 is 18 residues long. The CDR3 DNA sequence: TGCGCCAGCAGCGCGCTGGGGCTAGCGGGGGCCTACCAAGAGACCCAGTACTTC. Translation gives CASSALGLAGAYQETQYF.

The chain recombines TRBV19 with TRBJ1-1, with D hard to call. In germline, CDR1 is LNHDA, CDR2 SQIVND (reference sequence). This CDR3 region has 13 residues. Trimming left V 3 bases short and J 4 bases short, with 9 bases between. The CDR3 protein is CASSIPSVTEAFF. CDR3 nucleotide sequence: TGTGCCAGTAGTATCCCGTCTGTCACTGAAGCTTTCTTT.

J is TRBJ1-6 and V is TRBV28, with TRBD1 identical over 9 bases. Trimming at V came to 3 bases and at J to 9 bases, leaving 6 bases not matched to a gene. The germline V gene encodes CDR1 MDHEN and CDR2 SYDVKM. The CDR3 has 15 residues. CDR3 region: CASSFLTGGASPLHF. In DNA form, the CDR3 reads TGTGCCAGCAGTTTCCTGACAGGGGGTGCTTCACCCCTCCACTTT.

As to this clone: This same CDR3 is encoded by further DNA sequences in the sample. The chain joins TRBV30 to TRBJ1-5; D unresolved. There are 13 residues in the CDR3. Germline assignment: CDR1 GTSNPN and CDR2 SVGIG (reference sequence). Between the trimmed V and J ends, which lost 2 bases and 1 base, there was a span of 6 bases. The CDR3 DNA follows: TGTGCCTGGAGTACGGGAAGCAATCAGCCCCAGCATTTT. It is translated as CAWSTGSNQPQHF.

This clone was observed a few times. The chain combines TRBV29-1 with TRBJ1-5; 8 bases are shared with TRBD1. Germline CDR1 is SQVTM and CDR2 is ANQGSEA. V was pared by 7 bases and J by 3 bases, with 5 bases of the junction left unmatched. The CDR3 consists of 13 residues. The CDR3 loop is CSATTGVNQPQHF. For the CDR3, the DNA is TGCAGCGCCACGACAGGGGTCAATCAGCCCCAGCATTTT. The full variable domain, in which reference TRBV29-1 and TRBJ1-5 provide the parts outside the CDR3, is SAVISQKPSRDICQRGTSLTIQCQVDSQVTMMFWYRQQPGQSLTLIATANQGSEATYESGFVIDKFPISRPNLTFSTLTVSNMSPEDSSIYLCSATTGVNQPQHFGDGTRLSIL.

V is TRBV3-1 (or the pseudogene TRBV3-2) and J is TRBJ1-6, with TRBD1 identical over 9 bases. This CDR3 comprises 16 residues. The J segment lost 10 bases and the V segment lost 0 bases, leaving 7 bases of the junction unmatched. CDR1 is LGHDT, CDR2 YNNKEL, per germline (reference sequence). CDR3 coding DNA: TGTGCCAGCAGCCAAGAAGCTAACAGGGGGCGCTCACCCCTCCACTTT. Its protein is CASSQEANRGRSPLHF.